This T cell receptor beta chain was found in a study of neurological immune-mediated disorders. CDR1 is SGHTA, CDR2 FQGNSA, per germline. This CDR3 region has 11 residues. Trimming stripped 5 bases from V and 4 bases from J, with 3 bases between. The table lists this clonotype with many counts. MiXCR was run by TCRdb on the 5' RACE reads, yielding one entry per CDR3 protein. The sample carries about 46,000 distinct CDR3 sequences, less than 5% recorded once. This receptor was obtained from a woman in her fifties or sixties with multiple sclerosis. The chain has TRBV7-2 and TRBJ2-1; D gene uncertain. The sequenced sample consisted of PBMCs. The CDR3 DNA sequence: TGTGCCAGCAGCGGATACAATGAGCAGTTCTTC. As protein: CASSGYNEQFF.